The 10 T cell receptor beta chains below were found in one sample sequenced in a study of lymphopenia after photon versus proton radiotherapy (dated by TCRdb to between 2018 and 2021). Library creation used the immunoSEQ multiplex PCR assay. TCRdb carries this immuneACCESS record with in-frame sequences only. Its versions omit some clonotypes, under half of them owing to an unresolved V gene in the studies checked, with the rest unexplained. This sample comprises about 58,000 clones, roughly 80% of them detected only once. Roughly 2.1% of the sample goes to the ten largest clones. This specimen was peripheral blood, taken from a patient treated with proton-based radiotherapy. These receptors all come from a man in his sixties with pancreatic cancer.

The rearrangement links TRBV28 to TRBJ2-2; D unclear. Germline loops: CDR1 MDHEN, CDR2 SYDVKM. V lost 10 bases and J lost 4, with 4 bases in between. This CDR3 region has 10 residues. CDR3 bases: TGTGCCACCTCCACCGGGGAGCTGTTTTTT. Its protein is CATSTGELFF.

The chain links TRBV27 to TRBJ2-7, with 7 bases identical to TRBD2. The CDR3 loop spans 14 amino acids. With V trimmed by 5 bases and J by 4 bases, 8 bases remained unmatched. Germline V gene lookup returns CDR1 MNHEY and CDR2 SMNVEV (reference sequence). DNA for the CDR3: TGTGCCAGCAGTCCCGCCGGGACTAATTACGAGCAGTACTTC. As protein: CASSPAGTNYEQYF.

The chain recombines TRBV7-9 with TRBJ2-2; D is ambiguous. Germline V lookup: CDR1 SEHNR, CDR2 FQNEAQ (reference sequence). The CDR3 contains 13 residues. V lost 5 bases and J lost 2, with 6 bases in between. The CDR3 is CASSTQNTGELFF. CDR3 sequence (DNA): TGTGCCAGCAGCACCCAAAACACCGGGGAGCTGTTTTTT.

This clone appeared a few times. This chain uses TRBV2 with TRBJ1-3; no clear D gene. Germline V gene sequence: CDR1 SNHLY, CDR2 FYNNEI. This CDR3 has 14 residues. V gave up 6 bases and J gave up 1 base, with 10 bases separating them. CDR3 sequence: CASRTQKSGNTIYF. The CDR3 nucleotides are TGTGCCAGCAGAACACAGAAGTCTGGAAACACCATATATTTT. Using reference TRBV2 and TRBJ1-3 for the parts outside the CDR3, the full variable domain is EPEVTQTPSHQVTQMGQEVILRCVPISNHLYFYWYRQILGQKVEFLVSFYNNEISEKSEIFDDQFSVERPDGSNFTLKIRSTKLEDSAMYFCASRTQKSGNTIYFGEGSWLTVV.

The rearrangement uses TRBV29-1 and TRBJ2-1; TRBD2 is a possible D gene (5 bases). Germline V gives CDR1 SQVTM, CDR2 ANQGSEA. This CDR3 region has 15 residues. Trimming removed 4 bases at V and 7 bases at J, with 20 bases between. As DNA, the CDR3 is TGCAGCGTTGCGGTTGAAGTTCTAGCCGGGAATGAGCAGTTCTTC. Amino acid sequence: CSVAVEVLAGNEQFF.

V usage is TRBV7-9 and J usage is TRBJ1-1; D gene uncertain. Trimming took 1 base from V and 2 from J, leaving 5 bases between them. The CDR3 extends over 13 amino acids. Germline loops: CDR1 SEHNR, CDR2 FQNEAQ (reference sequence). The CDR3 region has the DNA TGTGCCAGCAGCTTAGAGGGTAACACTGAAGCTTTCTTT. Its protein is CASSLEGNTEAFF.

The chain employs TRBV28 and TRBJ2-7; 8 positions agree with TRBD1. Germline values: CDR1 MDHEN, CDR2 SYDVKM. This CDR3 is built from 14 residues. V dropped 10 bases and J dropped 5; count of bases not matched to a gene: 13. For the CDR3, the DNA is TGTGCCACCCTACCCAGACAGGGGATCCACGAGCAGTACTTC. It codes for CATLPRQGIHEQYF.

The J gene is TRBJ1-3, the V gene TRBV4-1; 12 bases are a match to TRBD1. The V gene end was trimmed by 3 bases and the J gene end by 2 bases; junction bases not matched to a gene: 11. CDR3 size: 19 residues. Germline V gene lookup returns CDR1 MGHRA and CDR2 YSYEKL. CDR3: CASSHSGTGGPRAGNTIYF. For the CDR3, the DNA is TGCGCCAGCAGCCACTCCGGGACAGGGGGCCCCCGGGCTGGAAACACCATATATTTT.

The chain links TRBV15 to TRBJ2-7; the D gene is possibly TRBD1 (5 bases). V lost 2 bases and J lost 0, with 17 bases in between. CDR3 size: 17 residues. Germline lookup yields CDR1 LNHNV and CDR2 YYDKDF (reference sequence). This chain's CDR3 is CATSRSNLLQVSYEQYF. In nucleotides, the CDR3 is TGTGCCACCAGCAGATCAAACTTATTACAGGTCTCCTACGAGCAGTACTTC.

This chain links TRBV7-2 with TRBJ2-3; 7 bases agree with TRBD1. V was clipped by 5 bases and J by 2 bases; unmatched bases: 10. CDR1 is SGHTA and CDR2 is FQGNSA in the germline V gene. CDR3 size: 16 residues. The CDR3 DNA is TGTGCCAGCAGCAGAGGATTCGAGGGGGCCACAGATACGCAGTATTTT. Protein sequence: CASSRGFEGATDTQYF.